The next 22 T cell receptor beta chains were all read from a single sample in a study of T cell changes during pregnancy in multiple sclerosis. The table came from immunoSEQ multiplex PCR; TCRdb's copy has only in-frame clones and leaves some out. Altogether about 93,000 clones are present, around 92% being singletons, with the ten largest covering about 2%. Sequencing used peripheral blood, obtained after pregnancy. Receptor source: a female donor with multiple sclerosis, enrolled in a pregnancy study.

This clone was recorded once. V and J are TRBV6-5 and TRBJ1-1; D may be TRBD1 (6 bases). Trimming pared 2 bases from V and 1 base from J, leaving 11 bases between. CDR1 is MNHEY, CDR2 SVGAGI, per germline. The CDR3 runs to 15 residues. The CDR3 spells CASSYAPTGNTEAFF. CDR3 DNA: TGTGCCAGCAGTTACGCCCCGACAGGGAACACTGAAGCTTTCTTT.

A single count supports this clone. CDR3 sequence: CASSLILGLAQGTSGRRTGELFF. Here the CDR3 DNA reads TGCGCCAGCAGCTTGATTTTGGGCCTGGCACAAGGGACTAGCGGGAGAAGGACCGGGGAGCTGTTTTTT. V is TRBV5-1 and J is TRBJ2-2; TRBD2 aligns across 14 bases. Germline CDR1 SGHRS, CDR2 YFSETQ. This CDR3 comprises 23 residues. Trimming at V came to 1 base and at J to 5 bases, leaving 22 bases not matched to a gene.

The chain recombines TRBV7-9 with TRBJ2-7; D possibly corresponds to TRBD2 (6 bases). The CDR3 runs to 16 residues. In germline, CDR1 is SEHNR, CDR2 FQNEAQ (reference sequence). Deletions cut 3 bases from V and 0 bases from J, with 15 bases between. Here the CDR3 reads CASSFTPGTRSYEQYF. CDR3 bases: TGTGCCAGCAGCTTCACCCCGGGGACTCGCTCCTACGAGCAGTACTTC.

The chain joins TRBV19 to TRBJ1-3, with TRBD1 identical over 8 bases. Germline CDR1 reads LNHDA; CDR2 reads SQIVND (reference sequence). This CDR3 has 19 residues. V shed 3 bases and J 4 bases; nucleotides not matched to a gene: 17. The DNA for the CDR3 is TGTGCCAGTAGTATTAGCACAGGGGGTGCCGAGGGCTCCGGAAACACCATATATTTT. It specifies CASSISTGGAEGSGNTIYF.

The chain links TRBV13 to TRBJ2-1; weak D call: TRBD2 (5 bases). The germline gives CDR1 PRHDT, CDR2 FYEKMQ (reference sequence). This CDR3 comprises 15 residues. Deletions cut 1 base from V and 4 bases from J, with 11 bases between. The CDR3 DNA follows: TGTGCCAGCAGCTTAGTCGGGAAGGGTTACAATGAGCAGTTCTTC. Encoded protein: CASSLVGKGYNEQFF.

The V gene is TRBV27, the J gene TRBJ2-1, with 8 bases fitting TRBD2. The length of the CDR3 is 14 residues. Germline values: CDR1 MNHEY, CDR2 SMNVEV (reference sequence). Unmatched junction bases numbered 11, after V lost 10 bases and J lost 6 bases. The CDR3 sequence is CAILPGGWSNEQFF. The CDR3 coding sequence is TGTGCCATTCTTCCGGGGGGGTGGAGCAATGAGCAGTTCTTC.

The chain uses TRBV6-5 and TRBJ2-7; TRBD1 might be the D (6 bases). The V end lost 0 bases, the J end lost 3 bases, and 15 bases lay between the germline ends. CDR3 length: 16 amino acids. Germline CDR1 reads MNHEY; CDR2 reads SVGAGI. The DNA of the CDR3 is TGTGCCAGCAGTTACTCTAAGGCTAGGGGGAACTACGAGCAGTACTTC. Translated, it gives CASSYSKARGNYEQYF.

The J gene is TRBJ2-7, the V gene TRBV28; TRBD1 matches at 7 bases. V was clipped by 5 bases and J by 2 bases; unmatched bases: 6. The length of the CDR3 is 14 residues. The germline gives CDR1 MDHEN, CDR2 SYDVKM. CDR3 nucleotide sequence: TGTGCCAGCAGTGGACCGGGACAGACCTACGAGCAGTACTTC. It is translated as CASSGPGQTYEQYF.

The chain combines TRBV5-1 with TRBJ1-1; D is unresolved. Trimming removed 0 bases from V and 6 bases from J, with 12 bases in between. The CDR3 covers 14 residues. Germline V gives CDR1 SGHRS, CDR2 YFSETQ. The CDR3 region is CASSLAGVPPEAFF. In nucleotides, the CDR3 is TGCGCCAGCAGCTTGGCCGGGGTTCCCCCTGAAGCTTTCTTT.

The rearrangement uses TRBV4-2 and TRBJ2-1; 11 nucleotides match TRBD2. The CDR3 totals 20 residues. V was clipped by 1 base and J by 0 bases; unmatched bases: 11. Germline V gene sequence: CDR1 LGHNA, CDR2 YNFKEQ. CDR3 sequence (DNA): TGTGCCAGCAGCCAAGTACTCCCTAGCGGGGGGCTTAGCTCCTACAATGAGCAGTTCTTC. This gives the protein CASSQVLPSGGLSSYNEQFF.

The genes are TRBV9 and TRBJ1-2; 7 bases map to TRBD1. CDR1 is SGDLS and CDR2 is YYNGEE in the germline V gene. V shed 2 bases, J shed 8 bases, and the junction held 15 bases outside the gene matches. CDR3 length: 16 residues. As DNA, the CDR3 is TGTGCCAGCAGCGTGGCGGCAACCTTGGCAGGGGGGGGCTACACCTTC. Residues: CASSVAATLAGGGYTF.

This clone came up once. The chain employs TRBV27 and TRBJ2-7; 7 bases fit TRBD1. With 3 bases clipped from V and 6 bases from J, the junction kept 5 bases outside the gene matches. CDR1 is MNHEY, CDR2 SMNVEV, per germline (reference sequence). The CDR3 has 13 amino acids. The CDR3 protein is CASSFTGAVEQYF. The CDR3 region has the DNA TGTGCCAGCAGTTTTACAGGGGCCGTCGAGCAGTACTTC.

The gene calls are TRBV5-1 and TRBJ2-5; D is uncertain. CDR1 SGHRS and CDR2 YFSETQ come from the germline V gene. The CDR3 is 11 amino acids. The V gene lost 3 bases and the J gene lost 4 bases, with 4 bases spanning the gap. This CDR3 reads CASSSRETQYF. The CDR3 nucleotides read TGCGCCAGCAGCTCCCGAGAGACCCAGTACTTC. The full variable domain, with the rest looked up from reference TRBV5-1 and TRBJ2-5, is KAGVTQTPRYLIKTRGQQVTLSCSPISGHRSVSWYQQTPGQGLQFLFEYFSETQRNKGNFPGRFSGRQFSNSRSEMNVSTLELGDSALYLCASSSRETQYFGPGTRLLVL.

This clone appeared a single time. The J gene is TRBJ2-4, the V gene TRBV30; D is possibly TRBD1 (5 bases). The CDR3 sequence is 13 residues long. The germline CDR1 and CDR2 sequences are GTSNPN and SVGIG (reference sequence). V shed 3 bases and J shed 0 bases, with 6 bases lying between them. The CDR3, as DNA: TGTGCCTGGAGGGGGCTAGCCAAAAACATTCAGTACTTC. It codes for CAWRGLAKNIQYF.

CDR3 sequence: CAWSVGRSSLSYNEQFF. DNA for the CDR3: TGTGCCTGGAGTGTAGGGAGGAGCAGCCTCTCCTACAATGAGCAGTTCTTC. This chain connects TRBV30 to TRBJ2-1; D possibly corresponds to TRBD2 (6 bases). Germline lookup yields CDR1 GTSNPN and CDR2 SVGIG (reference sequence). V lost 0 bases, J lost 0 bases, and 15 bases lay in between. The CDR3 sequence is 17 residues long.

On this clone: Germline is not matched at one junction end, which may reflect a read error. In DNA form, the CDR3 reads TGTGCCAGCAGCCAAGAATATAGACAGCCGTCTTTC. It yields the protein CASSQEYRQPSF. The chain carries TRBV4-2 and TRBJ1-2, with D possibly matching TRBD1 (5 bases). Per germline, CDR1 LGHNA and CDR2 YNFKEQ. The CDR3 has 12 amino acids.

The CDR3 sequence: CASSLRQTYEQYF. CDR3 sequence (DNA): TGTGCCAGCAGCTTACGACAGACCTACGAGCAGTACTTC. The chain employs TRBV11-1 and TRBJ2-7, with D perhaps TRBD1 (5 bases). Deletions cut 2 bases from V and 2 bases from J, with 7 bases between. The CDR3 runs 13 residues. In germline, CDR1 is SGHAT, CDR2 FQDESV (reference sequence). Filled out from reference TRBV11-1 and TRBJ2-7, the complete variable domain reads EAEVAQSPRYKITEKSQAVAFWCDPISGHATLYWYRQILGQGPELLVQFQDESVVDDSQLPKDRFSAERLKGVDSTLKIQPAELGDSAMYLCASSLRQTYEQYFGPGTRLTVT.

The rearrangement joins TRBV29-1 to TRBJ1-3; D remains ambiguous. Trimming removed 7 bases at V and 4 bases at J, with 11 bases between. CDR1 and CDR2 from the germline V gene are SQVTM and ANQGSEA. The CDR3 contains 12 residues. This chain's CDR3 is CSANLRGNTIYF. The CDR3, as DNA: TGCAGCGCCAACCTCAGGGGAAACACCATATATTTT.

This rearrangement joins TRBV7-8 to TRBJ2-1; D gene unclear. Per germline, CDR1 SGHVS and CDR2 FQNEAQ. The CDR3 sequence is 15 residues long. Trimming took off 5 bases at V and 0 bases at J, with 11 bases between the two ends. The CDR3 DNA reads TGTGCCAGCAGCCCCCCATCATCCTCCTACAATGAGCAGTTCTTC. Translating gives CASSPPSSSYNEQFF.

This clone was detected once. The chain carries TRBV30 and TRBJ2-1, with 12 positions matching TRBD2. The CDR3 covers 17 residues. Germline V gene data show CDR1 as GTSNPN and CDR2 as SVGIG (reference sequence). V lost 0 bases and J lost 8; bases outside the gene matches: 11. In DNA, the CDR3 is TGTGCCTGGAGTGTCCTGCGGACTAGCGGGGCAAGTGATGAGCAGTTCTTC. Residues: CAWSVLRTSGASDEQFF. The whole variable domain, remainder taken from reference TRBV30 and TRBJ2-1, is SQTIHQWPATLVQPVGSPLSLECTVEGTSNPNLYWYRQAAGRGLQLLFYSVGIGQISSEVPQNLSASRPQDRQFILSSKKLLLSDSGFYLCAWSVLRTSGASDEQFFGPGTRLTVL.

The chain links TRBV19 to TRBJ1-5; 7 bases map to TRBD1. The CDR3 loop spans 15 amino acids. The V and J ends lost 7 bases and 6 bases, in that order; junction bases with no gene match: 12. Germline V gives CDR1 LNHDA, CDR2 SQIVND (reference sequence). For the CDR3, the DNA is TGTGCCAGTACCCTAGACAGGGCCGACGGTCAGCCCCAGCATTTT. Its protein is CASTLDRADGQPQHF.

The chain couples TRBV12-5 to TRBJ1-5; TRBD1 aligns across 8 bases. Per germline, CDR1 LGHNT and CDR2 FRNRAP. The V segment lost 6 bases and the J segment 0 bases; nucleotides outside the gene matches: 4. The CDR3 sequence is 15 residues long. CDR3 nucleotide sequence: TGTGCTAGTGGCAAGGGACAGGATAGCAATCAGCCCCAGCATTTT. Its translation: CASGKGQDSNQPQHF.